A single T cell receptor (beta chain) is shown here with its context. The specificity of this receptor is unknown. Base qualities are not at hand, and no much larger clone is one base apart. The cohort was made up of under 800 healthy bone marrow donors. At the time of sampling, all cohort members were nominally healthy, though unrecorded immune exposures were likely present. The donor was CMV seropositive and belonged to the group of 250 to 300 seropositive cohort members. A peripheral blood sample was collected from each donor, and TCR beta sequencing was performed on peripheral blood mononuclear cells. The Qiagen DNeasy Blood Extraction Kit was used to extract genomic DNA from the blood cell samples. This record comes from a study of cytomegalovirus exposure and HLA in healthy donors (dated by TCRdb to about 2017). For context, the study as a whole: An earlier analysis of several hundred of the donors reported 250 to 350 Gb of sequence data and around 110 million unique TCR beta sequences obtained from 150 million to 200 million T cells. Donor age, sex, ethnicity and CMV serostatus were compiled together with the repertoire data. An early release covering roughly 640 HLA-typed donors comprised about 300 gigabases of sequencing data and 65 million to 100 million unique TCR sequences. The aim of the study was to test whether cataloging public T cell receptors could identify signatures of past pathogen exposure. Along with the roughly 670-subject first cohort, a separate validation cohort of more than 90 different subjects was used. Class I and class II HLA loci were covered by the typing at four-digit resolution. To decide whether each TCR beta V gene segment behaved as functional or pseudogenic, an earlier analysis of 587 of the donors relied on high-throughput TCR beta sequencing. High-throughput TCR immunosequencing, statistical association of individual TCRs with disease status, and machine learning were combined to predict cytomegalovirus infection status. Because of strong linkage in the cohort, roughly 5 DR-DQ haplotypes were treated as single units for association and clustering. A later genetic analysis took genome-wide SNP genotypes for about 65% of the 666 donors and used that subset as a discovery cohort. To study patterns of TCR occurrence, a later analysis re-analyzed previously published TCR beta repertoires from 666 donors and added high-resolution HLA genotyping. Among about 390 genotyped donors of the cohort, an average of about 240,000 unique TCR beta nucleotide sequences were sequenced per donor, roughly a sixth of them non-productive. Of the roughly 400 genotyped donors, about 80% fell in the genetic ancestry cluster associated with self-reported Caucasian donors. Typing coverage differed by locus: A, B, C, DRB1 and DQB1 were typed in about 629-640 donors, DQA1 in 500 to 550, DPA1 in some 610, and DPB1 in roughly 450. All discovery cohort repertoires had been generated on a single sequencing platform. The later analysis used no new phenotypic data to find candidate immune exposures, relying instead on TCR beta sequences and their occurrence across donors. The T cell repertoires of around 670 subjects were profiled by immunosequencing and related to cytomegalovirus serostatus. General findings and caveats noted by the study authors: About 17 rarely observed V segments, including chromosome 9 orphons, were excluded from the earlier analysis of a few hundred of the donors because counts were too low. In a later analysis, HLA-associated TCR beta chains were found to be more clonally expanded and to have lower generation probabilities than equally common non-associated chains. It was suggested by the authors that the approach could potentially be generalized to other disease states and immunological phenotypes. The presence/absence analyses assumed that sequencing depth was roughly uniform across donors, and that assumption may not be true. Because some donors lacked HLA typing at each locus, the association tests relied only on the typed subset. The study gave a list of about 160 TCR beta chains associated with cytomegalovirus. According to a later analysis, most CMV-associated TCR beta chains appeared to be HLA-restricted, and the HLA associations seemed to be driven largely by CMV exposure. The cohort was sequenced for TCR beta chains only, and without alpha or paired-chain data the features that could be detected were limited. A later analysis found that TCR association rates varied across HLA loci, with DRB1 alleles showing the most associated TCRs and HLA-C alleles the fewest. In a later analysis, several top co-occurrence clusters were reported to appear linked to parvovirus B19, influenza, CMV and Epstein-Barr virus. Assigning TCR associations to individual alleles was difficult when HLA alleles, especially DR and DQ, strongly co-occurred. Broadly in line with IMGT annotations, most TCR beta V segments showed up in productive rearrangements about 87% or about 30% of the time in an earlier analysis of around 550 of the donors. Some IMGT-functional V segments, including TRBV6-2 and TRBV6-3, could not be told apart with the 87-base-pair reads, so those segments were excluded. In a later genetic analysis, a missense DCLRE1C variant was associated with V-gene and J-gene trimming of TCR beta chains, and the association was replicated in an independent cohort. Linkage disequilibrium might explain the correlated functional status among segregating V segments, but an unknown experimental factor could not be ruled out. A few of the identified cytomegalovirus-associated TCR beta chains were confirmed in vitro to be specific for cytomegalovirus antigens. A cluster of highly shared sequence variants was judged likely to represent a technical artifact of the sequencing pipeline. In both the original and validation cohorts, the classifier was reported to diagnose cytomegalovirus status with high specificity and sensitivity. The only immune exposure information available for the cohort was CMV serostatus. Across donors, most TCR sequences were observed very rarely, whereas some public TCRs were present in many individuals. A later genetic analysis reported fewer N-insertions in productive TCRs among donors in an Asian-associated ancestry cluster than the roughly 650-donor mean. A further reported finding was that TCR beta sequences accurately predicted the HLA-A and HLA-B alleles for most subjects in the first cohort. Specific HLA alleles were associated with roughly 16,000 TCR beta sequences at a false discovery rate of 0.05 in a later analysis.

Trimming takes 1 base off V and 3 bases off J; junction bases not matched to a gene: 2. CDR1 and CDR2 are drawn from the germline V gene: MGHDK, SYGVNS. Its CDR3 holds 16 amino acids, cysteine through phenylalanine. CDR3 DNA only is kept here, 48 bases in frame from base 1. Library preparation employed the immunoSEQ multiplex PCR assay. For the multiplex PCR, a mixture combining 60 forward primers for TCR Vbeta segments and 13 reverse primers for TCR Jbeta segments was used. Amplification of the CDR3 region of rearranged TCR beta genes was performed with a multiplex PCR assay on genomic DNA. On the Illumina HiSeq System, the amplified TCR beta libraries were sequenced as 87-base-pair reads. Under the source paper's analysis protocol: Across the 500 to 700 repertoires, a later analysis counted tens of millions of unique TCR beta chains, roughly 11 million of which were shared by at least two donors. Raw reads were error-corrected and collapsed into unique sequences with a nearest-neighbor algorithm that merged closely related sequences to remove PCR and sequencing errors. V, D and J gene segments were assigned by aligning CDR3 sequences to IMGT reference sequences. For a sequence to be retained, a match of at least six nucleotides was required to both a V gene segment and a J gene segment. A rearrangement counted as productive if the CDR3 had no stop codons and remained in frame with V and J, and every other rearrangement counted as non-productive. Following IMGT convention, CDR3 was defined as the stretch from the second conserved V-encoded cysteine to the conserved J-encoded phenylalanine. In an earlier analysis of more than 550 of the donors, sequences lacking an unambiguous match to a single V gene segment were excluded. In an earlier analysis of some 590 of the donors, a V segment was called functional when productive rearrangements were above 56.7%, and segregating when the standard deviation between donors exceeded 5%. To diagnose cytomegalovirus status from the catalog of TCR beta chain sequences, a statistical classification framework was built. A later analysis assigned V and J genes by comparing TCR nucleotide sequences with IMGT/GENE-DB human TR gene sequences. In a later analysis, CDR3 sequences and most-parsimonious VDJ recombination scenarios were assigned using the TCRdist pipeline. A later analysis defined each TCR beta chain by its CDR3 amino acid sequence plus V-gene family, and excluded reads lacking a unique V-gene family. In a later analysis, around 650 highly shared, low-generation-probability nucleotide sequences were removed to address suspected cross-contamination and a sequencing artifact. For each public chain, a later analysis derived a clonal expansion index from normalized ranks of inferred template counts within each repertoire. A later analysis computed generation probabilities with a VDJ recombination model fitted to out-of-frame rearrangements, and checked the results against IGoR. A later analysis scored TCR-TCR, TCR-HLA and TCR-CMV co-occurrence with hypergeometric tests, applying a repertoire-size bias correction to TCR pairs. False discovery rates were estimated in a later analysis by permuting HLA or CMV assignments 20 times. A later analysis grouped co-occurring TCRs with DBSCAN, adding TCRdist sequence similarity when clustering within HLA-allele-positive subsets. Repertoires with fewer than 30,000 or more than 120,000 public chains were left out of co-occurrence clustering, as were a handful of repertoires with anomalous nucleotide sharing. TCRdb obtained this table from immuneACCESS and retained in-frame rearrangements with V and J assigned. These tables miss some clones; where compared with another copy, unresolved V genes account for less than half of the shortfall, and the remainder is unexplained. The DNA gave D and trimming, while V, J and clone size come from that table. Across this sample there are over 150,000 clones, with just under 85% seen only once. The top ten clonotypes cover under 5% of the sample.

The V and J genes are TRBV25-1 and TRBJ2-6; 8 middle bases align to TRBD1. The TCR comes from a girl between 10 and 17 years old in good health and CMV-seropositive. The sequenced material came from PBMCs. The DNA sequence is given as TGTGCCAGCAGTGAATGGACAGGGTATGGGGCCAACGTCCTGACTTTC. Its translation is CASSEWTGYGANVLTF.